This record covers a single T cell receptor (beta chain). This clone showed up just a few times. Its antigen remains undetermined. Base qualities are not recorded, but no much larger clone differs from it by a single base. The CDR3 goes from the cysteine to the phenylalanine over 16 residues. Just CDR3 DNA is preserved here, 48 bases in frame from base 1. CDR1 ENHRY and CDR2 SYGVKD were looked up in the germline V gene. A distance of 19 bases separates the germline ends of V and J, which lose 2 bases and 7 bases respectively. This sample stems from a study of OX40 agonist ivuxolimab in advanced cancers. Concerning the study at large: The costimulatory receptor OX40 (CD134) was targeted by ivuxolimab, a fully human IgG2 agonistic monoclonal antibody. Intravenous ivuxolimab was administered to patients every 2 weeks at six dose levels: 0.01, 0.1, 0.3, 1.5, 3 and 10 mg/kg. Of the approximately 50 dose-escalation patients, hepatocellular carcinoma was present in around 19, melanoma in approximately 15, renal cell carcinoma in 9 and head and neck cancer in 9. A male proportion of around 80% and a mean age of approximately 58 years, ranging from 23 to 79, were recorded for the dose-escalation cohort. Prior anti-PD-1, anti-PD-L1 or anti-CTLA-4 therapy was permitted, and about two fifths of dose-escalation patients had received checkpoint inhibitors. Partial responses occurred in three dose-escalation patients: two with cutaneous melanoma and one with hepatocellular carcinoma. Peripheral TCRbeta sequencing was intended to test whether TCR sequence diversity was altered and clonal T-cell expansion was caused by ivuxolimab. The paper covers the monotherapy dose-escalation part of the phase I ivuxolimab trial, which included N ≈ 50 patients. The study at large found these results: Antigen specificity was not determined for the clonally expanded peripheral T cells. In partial responders in the 0.1-3.0 mg/kg groups, normalized peripheral clonal expansion was found to be among the lowest, especially among CD8+ T cells. At doses of 0.1 to 3.0 mg/kg, clonal expansion of both CD4+ and CD8+ blood T cells was observed from baseline to week 6. Low levels of normalized T-cell clonal expansion were also seen in some patients who did not respond. After ivuxolimab, more expanded clones were found on average in CD8+ T cells than in CD4+ T cells.

The trial excluded patients who had a history of autoimmune disease or were on systemic immunosuppression. Peripheral blood for TCR sequencing was collected from all dose cohorts at baseline, on cycle 4 day 1, and on cycle 7 day 1. The samples were taken from a phase I, first-in-human, multicenter, open-label dose-escalation trial of ivuxolimab. The trial enrolled adults with locally advanced or metastatic head and neck squamous cell, hepatocellular, melanoma or renal cell carcinoma. CD4+ and CD8+ T cells were sorted separately from peripheral blood before TCR sequencing. To sequence the TCRbeta CDR3 region, genomic DNA was isolated from the sorted cells. The immunoSEQ Assay was used to sequence the TCRbeta CDR3 regions. TCRdb's version of the immuneACCESS table is confined to in-frame rearrangements and falls short of the full clone set. An unresolved V gene accounts for under half of the shortfall where checked; the remainder is of unknown origin. Present in this sample are about 20,000 clones, less than 90% of which were seen just once. 50% to 65% of the sample is in the top ten clones.

The clonotype was recovered from an adult with an advanced solid tumor such as melanoma, head and neck, liver or kidney cancer. The chain is encoded by TRBV10-3 joined to TRBJ2-3; the D gene is possibly TRBD1 or TRBD2, each agreeing over 5 bases. The sample was CD4+ or CD8+ T cells sorted from blood, taken in a trial of the OX40 agonist ivuxolimab. CDR3 reads: CAISEPTAPGANTQYF. In nucleotides, the sequence is TGTGCCATCAGTGAGCCCACAGCCCCCGGGGCAAATACGCAGTATTTT.